This TCR beta chain was identified during a study of cytomegalovirus exposure and HLA in healthy donors. Looked up from germline, CDR1 is LNHDA and CDR2 is SQIVND (reference sequence). The germline V and J ends were trimmed by 3 bases and 3 bases, with 8 bases remaining between them. The CDR3 has 13 amino acids. This clone came up a few times. The PCR was carried out with 60 Vbeta primers and 13 Jbeta primers. The data were produced by immunoSEQ multiplex PCR, yet TCRdb's version contains in-frame clones alone and is incomplete. The data show 95,000 to 150,000 clones, 80% seen once. Healthy bone marrow donors made up the cohort.

What was sequenced was PBMCs. V is TRBV19 and J is TRBJ1-1; D unclear. This sequence was found in a man aged 25-45 years in good health and CMV-seropositive. DNA for the CDR3: TGTGCCAGTAGTATTACGGCGGACACTGAAGCTTTCTTT. Its protein is CASSITADTEAFF. Looking up the rest from reference TRBV19 and TRBJ1-1 gives the full variable domain: DGGITQSPKYLFRKEGQNVTLSCEQNLNHDAMYWYRQDPGQGLRLIYYSQIVNDFQKGDIAEGYSVSREKKESFPLTVTSAQKNPTAFYLCASSITADTEAFFGQGTRLTVV.